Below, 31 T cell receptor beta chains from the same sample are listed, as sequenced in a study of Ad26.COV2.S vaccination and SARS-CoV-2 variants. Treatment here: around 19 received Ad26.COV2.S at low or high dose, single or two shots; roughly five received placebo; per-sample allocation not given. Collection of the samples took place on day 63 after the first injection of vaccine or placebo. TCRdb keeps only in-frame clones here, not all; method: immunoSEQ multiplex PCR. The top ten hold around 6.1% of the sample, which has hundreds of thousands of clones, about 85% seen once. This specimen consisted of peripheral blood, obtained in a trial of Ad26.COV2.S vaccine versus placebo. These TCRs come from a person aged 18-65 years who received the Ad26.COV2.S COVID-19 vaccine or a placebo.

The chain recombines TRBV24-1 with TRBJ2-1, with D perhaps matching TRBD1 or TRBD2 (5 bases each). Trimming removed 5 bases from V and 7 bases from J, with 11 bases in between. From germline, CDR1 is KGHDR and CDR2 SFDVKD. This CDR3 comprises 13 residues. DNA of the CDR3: TGTGCCACCAGTGCGAGGGGTGGGAATGAGCAGTTCTTC. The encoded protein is CATSARGGNEQFF.

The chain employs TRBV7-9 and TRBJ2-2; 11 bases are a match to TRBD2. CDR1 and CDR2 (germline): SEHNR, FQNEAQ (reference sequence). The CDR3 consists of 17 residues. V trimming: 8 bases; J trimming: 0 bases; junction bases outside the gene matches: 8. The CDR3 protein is CASPASGRTSNTGELFF. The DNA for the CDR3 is TGTGCCAGCCCCGCTAGCGGGAGGACCTCGAACACCGGGGAGCTGTTTTTT.

In DNA, the CDR3 is TGTGCCAGCAGTTTGGGCTCCTACAATGAGCAGTTCTTC. It specifies CASSLGSYNEQFF. The chain couples TRBV28 to TRBJ2-1; D is uncertain. The germline V and J ends were trimmed by 3 bases and 0 bases, with 3 bases remaining between them. Germline lookup yields CDR1 MDHEN and CDR2 SYDVKM. The CDR3 sequence is 13 residues long.

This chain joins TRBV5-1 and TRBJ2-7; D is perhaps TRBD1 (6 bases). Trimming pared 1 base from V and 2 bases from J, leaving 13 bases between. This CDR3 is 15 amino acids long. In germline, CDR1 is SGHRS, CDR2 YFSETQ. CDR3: CASSLNAGATYEQYF. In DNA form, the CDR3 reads TGCGCCAGCAGCTTGAACGCAGGGGCGACCTACGAGCAGTACTTC.

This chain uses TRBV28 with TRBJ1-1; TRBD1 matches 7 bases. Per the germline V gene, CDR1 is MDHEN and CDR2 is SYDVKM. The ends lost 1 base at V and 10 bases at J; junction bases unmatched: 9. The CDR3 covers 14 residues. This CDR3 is CASSLSSTGRGAFF. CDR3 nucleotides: TGTGCCAGCAGTTTATCCTCGACAGGGAGAGGAGCTTTCTTT.

DNA for the CDR3: TGTGCCAGCAGCCCTAGCGGCGCCTACGAGCAGTACTTC. Encoded protein: CASSPSGAYEQYF. This rearrangement joins TRBV14 to TRBJ2-7; 7 bases line up with TRBD2. Germline CDR1 and CDR2: SGHDN and FVKESK. V trimming: 4 bases; J trimming: 2 bases; junction bases outside the gene matches: 2. The CDR3 totals 13 residues.

CDR3 DNA: TGTGCCAGCAGTTACTCCCAGGGCCGTTATTCACCCCTCCACTTT. Encoded protein: CASSYSQGRYSPLHF. The rearrangement uses TRBV6-5 and TRBJ1-6, with D possibly matching TRBD1 (5 bases). V was cut by 0 bases and J by 8 bases, with 11 bases left in between. Germline V gene lookup returns CDR1 MNHEY and CDR2 SVGAGI. This CDR3 region has 15 residues.

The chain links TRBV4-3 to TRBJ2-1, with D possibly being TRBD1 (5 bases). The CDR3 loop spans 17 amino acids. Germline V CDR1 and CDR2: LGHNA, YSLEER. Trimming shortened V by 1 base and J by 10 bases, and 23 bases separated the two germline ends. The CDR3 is CASSQGVAVGHAREQFF. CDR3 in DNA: TGCGCCAGCAGCCAAGGGGTGGCGGTGGGGCACGCAAGGGAGCAGTTCTTC.

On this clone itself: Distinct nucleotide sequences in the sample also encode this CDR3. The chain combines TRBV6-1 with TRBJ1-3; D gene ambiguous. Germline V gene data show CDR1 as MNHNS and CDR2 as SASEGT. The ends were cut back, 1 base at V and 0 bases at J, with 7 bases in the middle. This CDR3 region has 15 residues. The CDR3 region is CASSEGRSSGNTIYF. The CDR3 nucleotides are TGTGCCAGCAGTGAAGGCAGGAGCTCTGGAAACACCATATATTTT.

The chain's CDR3 is CASSSLLEGMGRGEQYF. The CDR3 coding sequence is TGTGCCAGCAGCTCCCTCCTGGAGGGGATGGGACGGGGCGAGCAGTACTTC. The chain couples TRBV7-9 to TRBJ2-7; D is possibly TRBD2 (6 bases). Germline assignment: CDR1 SEHNR and CDR2 FQNEAQ (reference sequence). CDR3 length: 17 amino acids. The V end was cut by 4 bases, the J end by 6 bases, with 25 bases between. Using reference TRBV7-9 and TRBJ2-7 for the parts outside the CDR3, the full variable domain is DTGVSQNPRHKITKRGQNVTFRCDPISEHNRLYWYRQTLGQGPEFLTYFQNEAQLEKSRLLSDRFSAERPKGSFSTLEIQRTEQGDSAMYLCASSSLLEGMGRGEQYFGPGTRLTVT.

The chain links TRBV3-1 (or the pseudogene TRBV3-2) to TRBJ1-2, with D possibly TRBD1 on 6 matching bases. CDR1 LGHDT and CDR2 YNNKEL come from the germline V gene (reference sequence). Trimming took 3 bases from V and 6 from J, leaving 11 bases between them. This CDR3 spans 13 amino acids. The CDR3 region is CASSQWNRDGYTF. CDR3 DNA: TGTGCCAGCAGCCAGTGGAACAGGGATGGCTACACCTTC.

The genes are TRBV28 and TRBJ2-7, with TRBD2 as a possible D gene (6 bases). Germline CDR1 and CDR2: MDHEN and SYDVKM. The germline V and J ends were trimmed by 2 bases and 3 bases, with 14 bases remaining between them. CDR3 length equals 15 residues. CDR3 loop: CASSLQYSGFYEQYF. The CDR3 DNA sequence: TGTGCCAGCAGTTTACAGTATAGCGGTTTCTACGAGCAGTACTTC.

CDR3 residues: CSVGSETMQFF. Here the CDR3 DNA reads TGCAGCGTTGGGTCGGAAACTATGCAGTTCTTC. J is TRBJ2-1 and V is TRBV29-1; D call uncertain. Between the trimmed V and J ends, which lost 4 bases and 12 bases, there was a span of 13 bases. Germline CDR1 and CDR2: SQVTM and ANQGSEA. This CDR3 has 11 amino acids.

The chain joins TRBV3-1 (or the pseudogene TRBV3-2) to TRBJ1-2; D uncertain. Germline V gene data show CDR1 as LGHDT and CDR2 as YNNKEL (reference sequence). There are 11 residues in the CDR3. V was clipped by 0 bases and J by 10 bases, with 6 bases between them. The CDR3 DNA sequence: TGTGCCAGCAGCCAAGAACGGTTCTACACCTTC. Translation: CASSQERFYTF.

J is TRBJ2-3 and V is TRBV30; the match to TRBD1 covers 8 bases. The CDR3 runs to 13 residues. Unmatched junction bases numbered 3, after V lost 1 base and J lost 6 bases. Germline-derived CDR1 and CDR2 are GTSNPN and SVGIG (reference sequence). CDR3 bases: TGTGCCTGGAGTGGACAGGGGTACGATACGCAGTATTTT. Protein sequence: CAWSGQGYDTQYF.

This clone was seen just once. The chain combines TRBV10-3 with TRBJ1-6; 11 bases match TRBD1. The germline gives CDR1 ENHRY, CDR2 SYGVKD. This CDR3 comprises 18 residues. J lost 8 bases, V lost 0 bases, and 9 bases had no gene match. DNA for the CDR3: TGTGCCATCAGTGAGTCTTACATTGGGACAGGGGGTGATTCACCCCTCCACTTT. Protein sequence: CAISESYIGTGGDSPLHF.

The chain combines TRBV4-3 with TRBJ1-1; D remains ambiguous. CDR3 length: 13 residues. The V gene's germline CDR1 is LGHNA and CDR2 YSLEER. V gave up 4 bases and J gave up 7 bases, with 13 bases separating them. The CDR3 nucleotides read TGCGCCAGCAGCCCCGCGGTCCAGAGTGAAGCTTTCTTT. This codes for CASSPAVQSEAFF.

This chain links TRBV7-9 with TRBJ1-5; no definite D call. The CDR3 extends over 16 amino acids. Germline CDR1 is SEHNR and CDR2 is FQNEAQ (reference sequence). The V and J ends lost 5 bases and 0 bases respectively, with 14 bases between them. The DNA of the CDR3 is TGTGCCAGCAGCCTCGCCGCGGATCCTAGCAATCAGCCCCAGCATTTT. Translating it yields CASSLAADPSNQPQHF. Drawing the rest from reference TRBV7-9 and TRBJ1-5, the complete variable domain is DTGVSQNPRHKITKRGQNVTFRCDPISEHNRLYWYRQTLGQGPEFLTYFQNEAQLEKSRLLSDRFSAERPKGSFSTLEIQRTEQGDSAMYLCASSLAADPSNQPQHFGDGTRLSIL.

The CDR3 here is CASSYSDPGQGLHEQYF. DNA of the CDR3: TGTGCCAGCAGTTATAGCGACCCGGGACAGGGATTGCACGAGCAGTACTTC. The chain carries TRBV6-9 and TRBJ2-7; 9 positions match TRBD1. J gave up 5 bases and V 2 bases, and 13 bases lay outside the gene matches. Germline values: CDR1 MNHGY, CDR2 SVAAGI. The CDR3 is 17 amino acids.

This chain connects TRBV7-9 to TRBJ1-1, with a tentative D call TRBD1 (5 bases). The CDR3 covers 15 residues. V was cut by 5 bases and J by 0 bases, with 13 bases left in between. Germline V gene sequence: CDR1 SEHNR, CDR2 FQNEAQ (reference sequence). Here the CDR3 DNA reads TGTGCCAGCAGCCCCTCCCGACAGATGAACACTGAAGCTTTCTTT. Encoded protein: CASSPSRQMNTEAFF.

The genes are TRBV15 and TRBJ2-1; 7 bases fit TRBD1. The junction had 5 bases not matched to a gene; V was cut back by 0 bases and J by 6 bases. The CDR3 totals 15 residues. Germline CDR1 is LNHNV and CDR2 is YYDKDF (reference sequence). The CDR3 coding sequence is TGTGCCACCAGCAGAGAACTAGGGGGCGGCAATGAGCAGTTCTTC. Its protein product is CATSRELGGGNEQFF.

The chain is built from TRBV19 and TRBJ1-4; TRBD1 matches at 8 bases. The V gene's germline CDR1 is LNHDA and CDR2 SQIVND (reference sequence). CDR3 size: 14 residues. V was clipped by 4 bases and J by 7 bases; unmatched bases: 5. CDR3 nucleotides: TGTGCCAGTAGTACAGGACAGGGCTTTGAAAAACTGTTTTTT. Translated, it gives CASSTGQGFEKLFF.

CDR3 sequence reads: CASSQGTSDYEQYF. DNA of the CDR3: TGTGCCAGCTCACAGGGTACTAGCGACTACGAGCAGTACTTC. V usage is TRBV18 and J usage is TRBJ2-7, with 7 bases aligning to TRBD2. Germline V gives CDR1 KGHSH, CDR2 LQKENI. CDR3 size: 14 residues. V trimming: 4 bases; J trimming: 3 bases; junction bases outside the gene matches: 6. Full variable domain (remainder filled in from reference TRBV18 and TRBJ2-7): NAGVMQNPRHLVRRRGQEARLRCSPMKGHSHVYWYRQLPEEGLKFMVYLQKENIIDESGMPKERFSAEFPKEGPSILRIQQVVRGDSAAYFCASSQGTSDYEQYFGPGTRLTVT.

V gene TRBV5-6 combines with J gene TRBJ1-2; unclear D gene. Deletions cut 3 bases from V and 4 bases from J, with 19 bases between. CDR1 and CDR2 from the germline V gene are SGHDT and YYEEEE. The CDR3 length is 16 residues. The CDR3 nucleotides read TGTGCCAGCAGCTATACCTACTCCCCGGACGGCTATGGCTACACCTTC. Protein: CASSYTYSPDGYGYTF.

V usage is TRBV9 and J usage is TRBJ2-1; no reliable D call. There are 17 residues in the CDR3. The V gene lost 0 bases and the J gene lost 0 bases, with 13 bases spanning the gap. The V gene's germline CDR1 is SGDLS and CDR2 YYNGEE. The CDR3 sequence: CASSVEGLDISYNEQFF. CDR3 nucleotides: TGTGCCAGCAGCGTAGAGGGCCTTGATATCTCCTACAATGAGCAGTTCTTC.

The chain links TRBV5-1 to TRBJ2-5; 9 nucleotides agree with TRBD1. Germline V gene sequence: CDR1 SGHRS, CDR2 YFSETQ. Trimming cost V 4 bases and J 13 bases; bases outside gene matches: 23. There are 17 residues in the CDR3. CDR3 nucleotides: TGCGCCAGCAGCCCGGCCGGGACAGGGAGTAGAGTGAGTCCCCCGTACTTC. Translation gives CASSPAGTGSRVSPPYF.

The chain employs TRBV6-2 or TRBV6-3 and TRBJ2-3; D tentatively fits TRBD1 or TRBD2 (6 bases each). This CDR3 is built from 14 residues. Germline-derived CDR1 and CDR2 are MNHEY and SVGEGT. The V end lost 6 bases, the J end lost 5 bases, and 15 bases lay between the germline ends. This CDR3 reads CASSPRGPQDTQYF. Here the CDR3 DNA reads TGTGCCAGCAGCCCCCGGGGGCCCCAAGATACGCAGTATTTT.

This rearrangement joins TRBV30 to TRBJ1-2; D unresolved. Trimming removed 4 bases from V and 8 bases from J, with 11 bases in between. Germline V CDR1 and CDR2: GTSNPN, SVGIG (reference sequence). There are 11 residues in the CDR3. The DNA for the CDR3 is TGTGCCTGGAATGGTCTTGGGGGCTACACCTTC. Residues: CAWNGLGGYTF.

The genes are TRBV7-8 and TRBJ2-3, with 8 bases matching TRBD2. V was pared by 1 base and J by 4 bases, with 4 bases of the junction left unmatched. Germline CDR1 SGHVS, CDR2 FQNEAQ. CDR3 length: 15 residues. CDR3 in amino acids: CASSLVGGGSDTQYF. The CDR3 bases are TGTGCCAGCAGCTTAGTCGGGGGGGGCTCAGATACGCAGTATTTT.

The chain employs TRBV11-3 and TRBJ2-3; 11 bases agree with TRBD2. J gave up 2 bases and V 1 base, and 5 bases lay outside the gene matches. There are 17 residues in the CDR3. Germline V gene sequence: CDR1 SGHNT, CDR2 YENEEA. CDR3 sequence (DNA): TGTGCCAGCAGCTTAGGCCTAGCGGGAGGAGACACAGATACGCAGTATTTT. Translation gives CASSLGLAGGDTDTQYF.

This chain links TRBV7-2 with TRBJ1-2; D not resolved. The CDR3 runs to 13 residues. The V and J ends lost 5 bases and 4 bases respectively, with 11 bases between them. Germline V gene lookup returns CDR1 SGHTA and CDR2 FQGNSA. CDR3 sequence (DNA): TGTGCCAGCAGCCCAGACACCGCCTATGGCTACACCTTC. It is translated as CASSPDTAYGYTF.